The T cell receptor beta chain under discussion was sequenced for a study of shared clonotypes between healthy human individuals. Overall study findings and caveats: Large sequencing depth failed to make sorted-subset sequencing complete, rarefaction showed. Non-shared clonotypes had lower generation probabilities than clonotypes shared by all four sorted-subset donors.

On sorted subsets, replicate PCRs used 200 to 250 ng DNA, or 27,000 or so T cell genomes. Source study methods: Junction-only sequences without quality scores were provided by ImmunoSEQ, so filtering was different. Profiled with immunoSEQ multiplex PCR; TCRdb holds only in-frame clones, not every one. D and trimming come from the DNA, and the V and J calls and clone size come from that table. The table shows fewer than 700,000 clones, with 85% to 95% occurring only once. CD45RO-negative, CCR7-selected cells formed the naive CD8 fraction, which excluded terminally differentiated effector memory CD45RA+ cells. On this clone: The antigen is unknown.

The sequence derives from a woman in her twenties or thirties in good health. Sequencing was carried out using naive CD8+ T cells sorted from blood.

The CDR3 loop is CASSFQGEGGYEQYF. CDR3 DNA sequence: TGTGCCAGCAGTTTTCAGGGGGAGGGAGGGTACGAGCAGTACTTC. The rearrangement joins TRBV27 to TRBJ2-7; either TRBD1 or TRBD2 may fit D (7 bases each). Trimming shortened V by 3 bases and J by 4 bases, and 16 bases separated the two germline ends. This CDR3 has 15 residues. Germline loops: CDR1 MNHEY, CDR2 SMNVEV (reference sequence).